The 14 T cell receptor beta chains given below trace back to one sample, sequenced in a study of regulatory T cells in long-lasting Graves disease. As for time point: persistent/refractory GD, antithyroid drugs over 5 years with positive TRAb. Preparation of the TCR library used RNA extracted from PBMCs. HTBI primers from iRepertoire and Arm-PCR of CDR3 regions yielded the TCR beta libraries. TCRdb reanalysed the multiplex PCR reads using MiXCR and keeps one entry per CDR3 protein. The sample yields a few hundred thousand distinct CDR3 sequences, about 20% seen once. Specimen: peripheral blood mononuclear cells (PBMCs), collected when the disease was refractory, from a patient treated with antithyroid drugs. All receptors derive from a female donor with Graves disease.

The table lists this clonotype with a count of one. This rearrangement joins TRBV20-1 to TRBJ1-3; D call uncertain. The length of the CDR3 is 14 residues. V lost 3 bases to trimming and J lost 2 bases, with 11 bases between them. Germline V lookup: CDR1 DFQATT, CDR2 SNEGSKA (reference sequence). CDR3 amino acids: CSARQLAAGNTIYF. In DNA form, the CDR3 reads TGCAGTGCTAGGCAGTTGGCGGCTGGAAACACCATATATTTT.

The CDR3: CASSPRGDGTGELFF. CDR3 sequence (DNA): TGTGCCAGCAGCCCTAGAGGGGATGGCACCGGGGAGCTGTTTTTT. The chain recombines TRBV7-9 with TRBJ2-2, with D perhaps assigned TRBD1 or TRBD2 (5 bases each). Per germline, CDR1 SEHNR and CDR2 FQNEAQ (reference sequence). Trimming removed 5 bases at V and 4 bases at J, with 14 bases between. The CDR3 covers 15 residues.

The rearrangement uses TRBV9 and TRBJ1-2; 9 bases agree with TRBD1. Looked up from germline, CDR1 is SGDLS and CDR2 is YYNGEE. This CDR3 has 14 residues. The V gene end was trimmed by 0 bases and the J gene end by 6 bases; junction bases not matched to a gene: 3. CDR3 amino acids: CASSVGGTGNGYTF. The CDR3 nucleotides read TGTGCCAGCAGCGTAGGGGGGACAGGGAATGGCTACACCTTC.

The chain is built from TRBV7-2 and TRBJ1-6; tentative D call: TRBD1 (6 bases). The CDR3 has 14 residues. The V end lost 5 bases, the J end lost 7 bases, and 12 bases lay between the germline ends. Germline CDR1 reads SGHTA; CDR2 reads FQGNSA. DNA for the CDR3: TGTGCCAGCAGCACATGGGACATAAATTCACCCCTCCACTTT. This encodes CASSTWDINSPLHF.

This clonotype was counted only a few times. This chain joins TRBV27 and TRBJ2-7, with TRBD2 as a possible D gene (5 bases). Germline CDR1 reads MNHEY; CDR2 reads SMNVEV (reference sequence). This CDR3 has 13 amino acids. Deletions cut 6 bases from V and 0 bases from J, with 9 bases between. CDR3 in amino acids: CASRIRDSYEQYF. The CDR3 DNA follows: TGTGCCAGCAGGATCCGGGACTCCTACGAGCAGTACTTC.

This clonotype was seen ten or more times. The genes are TRBV28 and TRBJ1-6, with D possibly TRBD1 on 6 matching bases. V was pared by 4 bases and J by 9 bases, with 16 bases between. Germline V gene sequence: CDR1 MDHEN, CDR2 SYDVKM. There are 15 residues in the CDR3. In nucleotides, the CDR3 is TGTGCCAGCAGTTCCGAGGGGGTTGGTGGTTCACCCCTCCACTTT. Its translation is CASSSEGVGGSPLHF.

This chain uses TRBV18 with TRBJ2-2; the D gene is possibly TRBD1 (5 bases). CDR1 is KGHSH, CDR2 LQKENI, per germline. This CDR3 has 15 residues. Between the trimmed V and J ends, which lost 5 bases and 1 base, there was a span of 11 bases. Written as DNA, the CDR3 is TGTGCCAGCTCAGAGACAGCCAGGAACACCGGGGAGCTGTTTTTT. The encoded protein is CASSETARNTGELFF.

Many counts were recorded for this clonotype. The rearrangement uses TRBV28 and TRBJ2-7; D ambiguous. V dropped 4 bases and J dropped 5 bases, with 12 bases sitting between them. The CDR3 length is 13 residues. Germline V lookup: CDR1 MDHEN, CDR2 SYDVKM. CDR3 sequence reads: CASSYPGPDEQYF. The CDR3 coding sequence is TGTGCCAGCAGTTACCCGGGCCCAGACGAGCAGTACTTC.

Many counts were recorded for this clonotype. The J gene is TRBJ1-4, the V gene TRBV2, with D unresolved. CDR1 is SNHLY and CDR2 is FYNNEI in the germline V gene. The CDR3 consists of 14 residues. The V and J ends lost 6 bases and 8 bases respectively, with 16 bases between them. The CDR3 DNA reads TGTGCCAGCAGGAAGACGGCCGCCGGGGAAAAACTGTTTTTT. This gives the protein CASRKTAAGEKLFF.

This clonotype was seen repeatedly, ten times or more. V usage is TRBV28 and J usage is TRBJ2-2, with TRBD1 matching over 7 bases. The CDR3 sequence is 17 residues long. Per germline, CDR1 MDHEN and CDR2 SYDVKM. V lost 3 bases to trimming and J lost 1 base; unmatched junction nucleotides: 8. The CDR3 DNA reads TGTGCCAGCAGTTTGGTTGGGACAGTCTTGAACACCGGGGAGCTGTTTTTT. It translates to CASSLVGTVLNTGELFF.

This clonotype has just a few counts. This chain connects TRBV5-1 to TRBJ1-1; 8 bases agree with TRBD1. J gave up 3 bases and V 0 bases, and 7 bases lay outside the gene matches. Germline V CDR1 and CDR2: SGHRS, YFSETQ. The CDR3 has 16 amino acids. CDR3 protein: CASSLASTGGYTEAFF. CDR3 DNA: TGCGCCAGCAGCTTGGCCTCAACAGGGGGATACACTGAAGCTTTCTTT. Supplemented by reference TRBV5-1 and TRBJ1-1, the full variable domain reads KAGVTQTPRYLIKTRGQQVTLSCSPISGHRSVSWYQQTPGQGLQFLFEYFSETQRNKGNFPGRFSGRQFSNSRSEMNVSTLELGDSALYLCASSLASTGGYTEAFFGQGTRLTVV.

Ten or more counts support this clonotype. The chain carries TRBV27 and TRBJ2-5; 8 bases map to TRBD1. With V trimmed by 9 bases and J by 5 bases, 8 bases remained unmatched. The germline V gene has CDR1 MNHEY and CDR2 SMNVEV (reference sequence). This CDR3 spans 13 amino acids. As DNA, the CDR3 is TGTGCCAGAGGGGGACAGGCAAGCGAGACCCAGTACTTC. Translation: CARGGQASETQYF.

The rearrangement uses TRBV2 and TRBJ1-4; no clear D gene. CDR1 and CDR2 (germline): SNHLY, FYNNEI. Trimming left V 8 bases short and J 8 bases short, with 15 bases between. The CDR3 is 13 amino acids. CDR3 sequence reads: CASGDGPSEKLFF. The CDR3 nucleotides read TGTGCCAGCGGAGACGGTCCTAGCGAAAAACTGTTTTTT.

About this clonotype: This may come from a read error, since a much larger clone is one base off. The chain carries TRBV6-5 and TRBJ1-5; the D gene is possibly TRBD1 (6 bases). Germline lookup yields CDR1 MNHEY and CDR2 SVGAGI. This CDR3 is built from 14 residues. The CDR3 loop is CASSYWGAEQPRHF. Here the CDR3 DNA reads TGTGCCAGCAGTTACTGGGGGGCTGAACAGCCCCGGCATTTT.